This T cell receptor beta chain is from a study of technical replicates of blood from a few donors. CDR1 and CDR2 (germline): SGHVS, FNYEAQ. The CDR3 totals 13 residues. The V end lost 3 bases, the J end lost 7 bases, and 7 bases lay between the germline ends. Only a few counts were recorded for this clone. Produced via immunoSEQ multiplex PCR; TCRdb's table is partial and in-frame only. The profile covers tens of thousands of clones, with around 90% appearing a single time and 0.27% taken by the ten largest. The chain links TRBV7-6 to TRBJ1-6; D remains ambiguous. Sequencing input: T cells isolated from PBMCs. The receptor comes from a human donor in good health. CDR3 amino acids: CASSFTGNSPLHF. The CDR3 DNA reads TGTGCCAGCAGCTTTACGGGGAATTCACCCCTCCACTTT.